These T cell receptor beta chains were read from a single sample in a study of shared clonotypes between healthy human individuals. The assay was immunoSEQ multiplex PCR, and TCRdb's table has in-frame clones only and misses some. The table records more than 2,000,000 clones, 80% to 95% of them present only once. Sequencing used naive CD4+ T cells from PBMCs. The receptor set was obtained from a man between 18 and 35 years old in good health. Some clones in this sample may be carry-over from other donors' samples. Both conserved end residues are trimmed from each CDR3.

v_call cdr3_aa
TRBV7-2 ASSLATTRGQETQY
TRBV7-3 ASSRTGAPDEQF
TRBV5-1 ATNSGTYTGELF
TRBV29-1 SVEPADGYT
TRBV5-1 ASSLRAGEETQY
TRBV7-2 ASSPLAGDTGELF
TRBV5-1 ASSLGLAETRRF
TRBV7-2 ASSPGQSTDTQY
TRBV28 ASREISGANVLT
TRBV6-1 ASRGSSNQPQH
TRBV6-5 ASTPPVGEQY
TRBV10-3 AISETYEQY
TRBV7-9 ASSWASGREVEQF
TRBV6-6 ASSYGPPSGPYEQY
TRBV4-1 ASSQVVREPDTQY
TRBV7-2 ASSLDRAATEAF
TRBV2 ASSEAGGLGYT
TRBV5-6 ASSAQQGKGEKLF
TRBV2 ASSELAGGRGTQY
TRBV6-5 ASRSNRGSGNTIY
TRBV21-1 ASSRDRASGSSGYEQY
TRBV19 ASSIGSKGGYT
TRBV6-5 ASRSYSNQPQH
TRBV5-1 ASRPQGGPRTDTQY
TRBV18 ASSPDRSSPQH
TRBV5-4 ASSLVWGAGPGDTQY
TRBV7-2 ASSSRDRGAQH
TRBV9 ASSYSSGPTYNEQF
TRBV6-1 ASSARSRGARADTQY
TRBV6-1 ASSGTGQHNQPQH
TRBV28 ASSLPRQGLAKNIQY
TRBV28 ASRHRQAAGREKLF
TRBV6-7 ATRRGLATESFKNIQY
TRBV9 ASSVQINTEAF
TRBV11-3 ASSDGPGRRGNEQF
TRBV25-1 ASSESGTGGLQPQH
TRBV29-1 SCEGLGETQY
TRBV5-6 ASSLFGSSNQPQH
TRBV28 ASSWGGDYEQY
TRBV11-2 ASSGGLATYNEQF
TRBV2 ASAAQPPYEQY
TRBV5-4 ASSTGGSFTGELF
TRBV5-1 ASSLALGNEQF
TRBV5-1 ASSFPTVPVDEQF
TRBV5-8 ASSGDRGLQPQH
TRBV5-1 ASSHPSVNEQY
TRBV5-1 ASSGSARTDTQY
TRBV19 ASSPGSTYEQY
TRBV2 ASSFIPTVLSYT
TRBV30 AWTGSKSGELF
TRBV11-2 ASSFRTGARDTQY
TRBV23-1 ASSHIKGGTEAF
TRBV7-6 ASSLASDTQY
TRBV7-2 ASSLEAGLNTEAF
TRBV29-1 SLSPGITNEQF
TRBV7-6 ASSPYSGNTIY
TRBV19 ASSIGTGAYEQY
TRBV6-5 ASSWGLLGAYNEQF
TRBV11-3 ASSSPRLRNEQF